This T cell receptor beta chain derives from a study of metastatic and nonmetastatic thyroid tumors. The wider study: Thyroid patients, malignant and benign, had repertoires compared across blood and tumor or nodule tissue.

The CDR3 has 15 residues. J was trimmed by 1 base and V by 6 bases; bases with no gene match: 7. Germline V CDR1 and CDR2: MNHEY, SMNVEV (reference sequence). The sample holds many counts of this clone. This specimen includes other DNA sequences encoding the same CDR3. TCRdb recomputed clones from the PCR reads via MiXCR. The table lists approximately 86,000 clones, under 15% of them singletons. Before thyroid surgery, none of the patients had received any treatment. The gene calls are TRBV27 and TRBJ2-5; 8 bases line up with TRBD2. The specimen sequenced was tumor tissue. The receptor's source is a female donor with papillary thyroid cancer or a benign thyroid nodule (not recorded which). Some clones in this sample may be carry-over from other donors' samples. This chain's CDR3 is CASSLSGGGQETQYF. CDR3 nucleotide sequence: TGTGCCAGCAGCCTATCGGGGGGGGGCCAAGAGACCCAGTACTTC.